This record covers a single TCR beta chain. Its antigen is not identified. This sample stems from a study of cytotoxic CD8 clonotypes in ibrutinib-treated CLL. Study in general: There were about 12 relapsed/refractory patients and about 15 treatment-naive patients, and roughly 18 were IGHV unmutated.

The sequencing depth, 1 in 200,000 to 1 in 1 million T cells, was the target. Repertoires were generated with immunoSEQ multiplex PCR, while TCRdb's copy carries only in-frame clones and drops some. The repertoire holds about 120,000 clones, with roughly 57% as singletons. Libraries of TCR beta were made from about 2.2 micrograms of genomic DNA that came from cryopreserved PBMCs. General study findings and limits: Clonality was higher at baseline than in age-matched healthy donors and tracked circulating CD8+ T-cell counts.

The receptor was isolated from a human donor with chronic lymphocytic leukemia. The sequenced sample was PBMCs, obtained after 24 months of ibrutinib treatment.

The CDR3 region is CASSVDSGETQYF. CDR3 nucleotide sequence: TGTGCCAGCAGCGTGGACAGTGGAGAGACCCAGTACTTC. The chain has TRBV9 and TRBJ2-5; D is possibly TRBD1 (6 bases). Per the germline V gene, CDR1 is SGDLS and CDR2 is YYNGEE. The V gene lost 2 bases and the J gene lost 4 bases, with 9 bases spanning the gap. This CDR3 is built from 13 residues.